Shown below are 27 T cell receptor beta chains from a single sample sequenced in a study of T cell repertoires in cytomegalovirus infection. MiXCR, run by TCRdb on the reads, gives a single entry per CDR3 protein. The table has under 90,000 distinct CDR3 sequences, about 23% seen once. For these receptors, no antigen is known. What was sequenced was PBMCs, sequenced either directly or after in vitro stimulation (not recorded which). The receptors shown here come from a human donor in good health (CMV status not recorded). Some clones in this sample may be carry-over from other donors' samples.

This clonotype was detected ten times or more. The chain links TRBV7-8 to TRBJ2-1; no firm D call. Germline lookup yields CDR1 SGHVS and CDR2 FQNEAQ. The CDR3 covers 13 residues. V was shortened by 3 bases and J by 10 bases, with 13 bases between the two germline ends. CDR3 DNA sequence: TGTGCCAGCAGCTTCCAGGAACTGAGAGAGCAGTTCTTC. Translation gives CASSFQELREQFF.

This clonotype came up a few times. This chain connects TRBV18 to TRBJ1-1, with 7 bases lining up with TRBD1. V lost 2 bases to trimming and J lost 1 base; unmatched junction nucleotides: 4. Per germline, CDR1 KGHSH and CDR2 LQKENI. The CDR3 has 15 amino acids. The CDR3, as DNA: TGTGCCAGCTCACCATATAGGGGGCAGAACACTGAAGCTTTCTTT. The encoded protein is CASSPYRGQNTEAFF.

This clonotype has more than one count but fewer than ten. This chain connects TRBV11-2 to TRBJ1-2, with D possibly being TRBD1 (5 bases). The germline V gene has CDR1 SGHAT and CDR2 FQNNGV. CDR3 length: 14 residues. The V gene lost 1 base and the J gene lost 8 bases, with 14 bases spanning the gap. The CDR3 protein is CASSLVVQGGGYTF. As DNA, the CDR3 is TGTGCCAGCAGCTTAGTAGTGCAGGGTGGAGGCTACACCTTC. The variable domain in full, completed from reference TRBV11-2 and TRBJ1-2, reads EAGVAQSPRYKIIEKRQSVAFWCNPISGHATLYWYQQILGQGPKLLIQFQNNGVVDDSQLPKDRFSAERLKGVDSTLKIQPAKLEDSAVYLCASSLVVQGGGYTFGSGTRLTVV.

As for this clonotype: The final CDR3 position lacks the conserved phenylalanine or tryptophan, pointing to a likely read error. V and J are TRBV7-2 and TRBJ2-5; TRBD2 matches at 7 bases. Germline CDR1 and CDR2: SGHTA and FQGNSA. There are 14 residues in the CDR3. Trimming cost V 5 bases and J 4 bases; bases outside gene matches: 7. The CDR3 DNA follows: TGTGCCAGCAGCCTTCAGCGGGGCGGAGAGACCCAGTACCTC. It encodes CASSLQRGGETQYL.

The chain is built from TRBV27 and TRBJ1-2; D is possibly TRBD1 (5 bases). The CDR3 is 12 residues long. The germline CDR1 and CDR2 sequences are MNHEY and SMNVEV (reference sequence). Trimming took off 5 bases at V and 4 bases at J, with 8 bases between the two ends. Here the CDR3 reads CASSRDSYGYTF. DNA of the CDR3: TGTGCCAGCAGTCGGGACTCCTATGGCTACACCTTC.

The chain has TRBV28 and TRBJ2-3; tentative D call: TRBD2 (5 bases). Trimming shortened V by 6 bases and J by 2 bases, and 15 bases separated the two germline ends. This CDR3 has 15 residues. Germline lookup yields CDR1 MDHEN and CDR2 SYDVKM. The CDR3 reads CASSPRGLVTDTQYF. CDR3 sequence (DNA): TGTGCCAGCAGCCCCCGGGGTTTGGTCACAGATACGCAGTATTTT.

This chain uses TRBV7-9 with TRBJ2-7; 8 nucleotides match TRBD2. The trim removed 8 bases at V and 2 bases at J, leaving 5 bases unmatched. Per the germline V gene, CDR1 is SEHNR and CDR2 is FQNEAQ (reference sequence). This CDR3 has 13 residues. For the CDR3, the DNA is TGTGCCAGCCAACTAGCGGCACCCTACGAGCAGTACTTC. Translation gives CASQLAAPYEQYF.

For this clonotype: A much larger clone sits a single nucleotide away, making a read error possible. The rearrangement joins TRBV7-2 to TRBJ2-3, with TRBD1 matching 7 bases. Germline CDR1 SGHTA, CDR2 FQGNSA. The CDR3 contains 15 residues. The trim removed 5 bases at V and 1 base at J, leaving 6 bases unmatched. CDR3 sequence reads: CASSKDRVGTDTQYF. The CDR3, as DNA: TGTGCCAGCAGCAAAGACAGGGTGGGCACAGATACGCAGTATTTT.

In DNA form, the CDR3 reads TGCGCCAGCAGCCAAGATTCGTACCAAGAGACCCAGTACTTC. Translation gives CASSQDSYQETQYF. The chain recombines TRBV4-1 with TRBJ2-5; no clear D. With 0 bases removed from V and 0 bases from J, the gap between germline ends came to 5 bases. This CDR3 comprises 14 residues. Looked up from germline, CDR1 is MGHRA and CDR2 is YSYEKL.

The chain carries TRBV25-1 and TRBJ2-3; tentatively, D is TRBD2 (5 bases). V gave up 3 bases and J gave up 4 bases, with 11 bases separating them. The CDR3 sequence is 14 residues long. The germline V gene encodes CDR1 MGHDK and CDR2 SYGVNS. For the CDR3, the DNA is TGTGCCAGCAGTGAGCCGACTATCTCAGATACGCAGTATTTT. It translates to CASSEPTISDTQYF.

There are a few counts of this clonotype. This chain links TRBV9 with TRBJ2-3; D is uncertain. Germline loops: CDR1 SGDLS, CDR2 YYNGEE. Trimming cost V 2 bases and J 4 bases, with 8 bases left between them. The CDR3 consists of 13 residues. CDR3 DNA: TGTGCCAGCAGCGTGGCGGCCCCAGATACGCAGTATTTT. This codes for CASSVAAPDTQYF. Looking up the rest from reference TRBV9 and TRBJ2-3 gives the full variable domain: DSGVTQTPKHLITATGQRVTLRCSPRSGDLSVYWYQQSLDQGLQFLIQYYNGEERAKGNILERFSAQQFPDLHSELNLSSLELGDSALYFCASSVAAPDTQYFGPGTRLTVL.

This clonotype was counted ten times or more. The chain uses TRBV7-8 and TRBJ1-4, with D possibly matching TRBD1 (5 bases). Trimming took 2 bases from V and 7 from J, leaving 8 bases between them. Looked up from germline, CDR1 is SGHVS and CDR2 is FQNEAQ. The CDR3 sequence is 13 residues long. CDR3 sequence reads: CASSLIRVEKLFF. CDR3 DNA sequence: TGTGCCAGCAGCTTAATCAGGGTTGAAAAACTGTTTTTT.

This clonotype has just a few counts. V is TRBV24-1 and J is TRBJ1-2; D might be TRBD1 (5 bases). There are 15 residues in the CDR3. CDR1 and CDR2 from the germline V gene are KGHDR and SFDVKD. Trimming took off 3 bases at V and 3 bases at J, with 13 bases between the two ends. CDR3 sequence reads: CATSDGHAGDYGYTF. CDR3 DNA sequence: TGTGCCACCAGTGATGGTCACGCGGGGGACTATGGCTACACCTTC.

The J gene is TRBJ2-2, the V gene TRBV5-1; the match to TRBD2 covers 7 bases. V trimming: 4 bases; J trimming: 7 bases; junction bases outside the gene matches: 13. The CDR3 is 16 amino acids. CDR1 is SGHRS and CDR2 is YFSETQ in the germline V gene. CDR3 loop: CASSTGLAGADGELFF. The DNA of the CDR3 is TGCGCCAGCAGCACAGGACTGGCGGGAGCGGACGGGGAGCTGTTTTTT.

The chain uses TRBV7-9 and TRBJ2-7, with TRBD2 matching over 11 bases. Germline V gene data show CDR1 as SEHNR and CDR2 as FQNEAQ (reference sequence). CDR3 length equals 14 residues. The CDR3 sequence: CASSLAGGPYEQYV. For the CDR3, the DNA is TGTGCCAGCAGTTTAGCGGGAGGGCCCTACGAGCAGTACGTC.

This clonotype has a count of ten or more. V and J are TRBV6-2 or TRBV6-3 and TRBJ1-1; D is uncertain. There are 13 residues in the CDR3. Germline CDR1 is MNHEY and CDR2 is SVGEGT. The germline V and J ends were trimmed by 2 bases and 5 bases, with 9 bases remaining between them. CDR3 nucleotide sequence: TGTGCCAGCAGTTACGTTATAGGGACTGAAGCTTTCTTT. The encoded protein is CASSYVIGTEAFF.

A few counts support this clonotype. In DNA, the CDR3 is TGTGCCAGCAGTTTAGGCCTAGCCTCCTACGAGCAGTACGTC. Amino acids: CASSLGLASYEQYV. V is TRBV12-3 or TRBV12-4 and J is TRBJ2-7, with D perhaps TRBD2 (5 bases). V dropped 1 base and J dropped 0 bases, with 7 bases sitting between them. CDR3 length: 14 amino acids.

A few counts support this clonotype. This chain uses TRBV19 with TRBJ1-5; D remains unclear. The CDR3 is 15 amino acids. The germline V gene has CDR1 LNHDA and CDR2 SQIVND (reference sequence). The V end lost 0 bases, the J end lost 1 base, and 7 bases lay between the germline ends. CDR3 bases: TGTGCCAGTAGTATAGATTTGGCAAGCAATCAGCCCCAGCATTTT. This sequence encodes CASSIDLASNQPQHF.

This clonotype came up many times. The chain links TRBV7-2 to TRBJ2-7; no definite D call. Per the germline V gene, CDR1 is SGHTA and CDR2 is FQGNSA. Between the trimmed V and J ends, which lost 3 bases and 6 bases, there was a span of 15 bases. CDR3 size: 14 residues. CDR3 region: CASSFSRTTPEQYV. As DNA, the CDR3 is TGTGCCAGCAGCTTCAGCCGGACCACTCCCGAGCAGTACGTC.

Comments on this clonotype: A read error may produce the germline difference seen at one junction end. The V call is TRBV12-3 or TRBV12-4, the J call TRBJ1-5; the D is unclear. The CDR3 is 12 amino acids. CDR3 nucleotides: TGTGCCAACAGTTTAAACCGCCAGCCCCAGCATTTT. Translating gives CANSLNRQPQHF.

The CDR3 sequence is CSARTTSGTDTQYF. The CDR3 nucleotides are TGCAGTGCTAGGACGACTAGCGGGACAGATACGCAGTATTTT. This chain links TRBV20-1 with TRBJ2-3; 10 bases are a match to TRBD2. The ends lost 3 bases at V and 3 bases at J; junction bases unmatched: 3. CDR1 is DFQATT, CDR2 SNEGSKA, per germline (reference sequence). This CDR3 is built from 14 residues.

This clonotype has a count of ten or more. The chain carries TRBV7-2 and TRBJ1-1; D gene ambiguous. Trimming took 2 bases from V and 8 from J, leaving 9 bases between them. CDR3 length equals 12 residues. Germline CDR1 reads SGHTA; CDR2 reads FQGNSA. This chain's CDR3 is CASSLFAPEAFF. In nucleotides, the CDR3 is TGTGCCAGCAGCTTATTCGCCCCCGAAGCTTTCTTT.

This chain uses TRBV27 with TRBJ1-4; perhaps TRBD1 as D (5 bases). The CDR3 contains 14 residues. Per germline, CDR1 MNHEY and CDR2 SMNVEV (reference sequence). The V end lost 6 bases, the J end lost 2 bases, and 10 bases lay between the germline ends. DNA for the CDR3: TGTGCCAGCAGGCCCGGGACGACTAATGAAAAACTGTTTTTT. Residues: CASRPGTTNEKLFF.

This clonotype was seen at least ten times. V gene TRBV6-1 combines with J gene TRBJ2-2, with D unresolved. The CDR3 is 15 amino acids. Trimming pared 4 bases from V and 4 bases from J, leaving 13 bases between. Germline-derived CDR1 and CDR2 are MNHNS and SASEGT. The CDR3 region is CASSVSASGTGELFF. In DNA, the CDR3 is TGTGCCAGCAGTGTATCCGCGTCCGGCACCGGGGAGCTGTTTTTT.

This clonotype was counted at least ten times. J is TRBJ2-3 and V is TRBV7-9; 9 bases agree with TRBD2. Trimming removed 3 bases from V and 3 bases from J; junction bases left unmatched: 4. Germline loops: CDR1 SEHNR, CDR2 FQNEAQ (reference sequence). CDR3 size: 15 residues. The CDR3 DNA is TGTGCCAGCAGCTTCTCTCTAGCGGGGACAGATACGCAGTATTTT. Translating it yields CASSFSLAGTDTQYF.

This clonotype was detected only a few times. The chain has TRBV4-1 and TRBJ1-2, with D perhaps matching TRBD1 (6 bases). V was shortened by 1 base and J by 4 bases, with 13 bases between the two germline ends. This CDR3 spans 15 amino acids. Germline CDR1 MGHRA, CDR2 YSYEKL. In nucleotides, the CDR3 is TGCGCCAGCAGCCAAGGGGAGGGGGTCGCCTATGGCTACACCTTC. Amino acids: CASSQGEGVAYGYTF.

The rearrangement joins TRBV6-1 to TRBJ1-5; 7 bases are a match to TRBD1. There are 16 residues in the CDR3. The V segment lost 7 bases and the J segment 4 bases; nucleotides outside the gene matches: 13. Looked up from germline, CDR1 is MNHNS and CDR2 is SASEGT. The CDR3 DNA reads TGTGCCAGCACCCGCCCCAGGGGGGAAGGGAATCAGCCCCAGCATTTT. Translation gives CASTRPRGEGNQPQHF.